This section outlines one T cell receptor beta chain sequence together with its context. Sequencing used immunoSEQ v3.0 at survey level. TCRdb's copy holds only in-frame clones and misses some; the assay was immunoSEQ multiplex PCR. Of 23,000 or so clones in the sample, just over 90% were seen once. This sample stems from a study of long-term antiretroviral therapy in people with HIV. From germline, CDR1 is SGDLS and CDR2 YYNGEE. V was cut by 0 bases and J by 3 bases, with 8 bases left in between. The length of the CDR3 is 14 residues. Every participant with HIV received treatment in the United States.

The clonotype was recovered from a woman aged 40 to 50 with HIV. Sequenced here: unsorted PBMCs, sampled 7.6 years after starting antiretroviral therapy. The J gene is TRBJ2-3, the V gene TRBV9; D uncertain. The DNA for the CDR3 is TGTGCCAGCAGCGTAGACCTGTGGACAGATACGCAGTATTTT. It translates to CASSVDLWTDTQYF.